This T cell receptor beta chain is from a study of T cell responses to AZD1222 COVID-19 vaccine. Points from the study as a whole: Compared with day 0, the breadth and depth of the Spike-specific TCR repertoire rose significantly after two doses of AZD1222. Nearly half of unique spike-specific TCRs reportedly avoided B.1.351 and B.1.1.7 mutated regions. Without day 14 samples, only post-peak T cell repertoires were studied.

Sequencing used immunoSEQ multiplex PCR; TCRdb keeps in-frame clones, though not all of them. The data contain around 140,000 clones, more than 75% of them singletons. Of note for this clone: The target antigen is unknown.

Germline-derived CDR1 and CDR2 are MNHEY and SVGAGI. This CDR3 is 14 amino acids long. V dropped 2 bases and J dropped 3 bases, with 10 bases sitting between them. The rearrangement links TRBV6-5 to TRBJ1-1, with D unclear. Here the sequenced sample was peripheral blood, taken 28 days after the second AZD1222 dose. The receptor's source is an adult who received the AZD1222 COVID-19 vaccine. The CDR3 loop is CASSYTVVDTEAFF. For the CDR3, the DNA is TGTGCCAGCAGTTACACAGTCGTTGACACTGAAGCTTTCTTT.